This TCR beta chain was identified in a study of T cells in Graves' hyperthyroidism and ophthalmopathy. Study-wide findings and caveats: The model made its ophthalmopathy prediction, and onset followed a median approximately 7 months later. Most clonotypes expanded in the thyroid (above 0.001) were also present in blood. Ophthalmopathy was told apart from stable hyperthyroidism by a 13 V-J model.

Amplified TCR beta CDR3 regions derived from RNA transcripts. Using the HTBI primer set, a first-round RT-PCR was run on the TCR CDR3. TCRdb processed the multiplex PCR reads anew with MiXCR; each CDR3 protein has one entry. The table lists approximately 400,000 distinct CDR3 sequences, 15% to 20% of them singletons, with about 4% in the top ten. The CDR3 covers 14 residues. Trimming removed 4 bases from V and 5 bases from J, with 14 bases in between. Germline V gene lookup returns CDR1 MNHEY and CDR2 SVGAGI. This clonotype was picked up many times. The antigen is unknown. Exclusion followed for patients with uncontrolled infection, other autoimmune disease, pregnancy or lactation.

Material for sequencing was blood. This TCR was recovered from a woman aged 18-29 years with Graves' hyperthyroidism. This chain links TRBV6-5 with TRBJ1-2, with D unresolved. CDR3 in amino acids: CASSFRTAPYGYTF. The CDR3, as DNA: TGTGCCAGCAGTTTCCGGACGGCCCCTTATGGCTACACCTTC.